This is a list of T cell receptor beta chains from one sample in a study of response to subunit inactivated influenza vaccine. TCRdb re-called the RT-PCR reads with MiXCR, one entry per CDR3 protein. The table lists under 850,000 distinct CDR3 sequences, around a sixth of them singletons. Sequencing was performed on PBMCs from blood, taken 4 to 6 days after vaccination. The receptors come from a man aged 50 to 60 who received an inactivated influenza vaccine. Each CDR3 is given with its conserved first and last residue. The D gene is left open where the match is weak. Clone size is not always given. Where it is, it says once, few, many or a class for expanded clones.

v_call	j_call	d_call	clone_size	cdr3_nt	cdr3_aa
TRBV12-3/TRBV12-4	TRBJ2-3	TRBD1	-	TGTGCCAGCAGTTTTTCCGGGACAGGGGGCACAGATACGCAGTATTTT	CASSFSGTGGTDTQYF
TRBV6-5	TRBJ2-1	-	-	TGTGCCAGCATTAGGGACCCCGGGGGCAATGAGCAGTTCTTC	CASIRDPGGNEQFF
TRBV20-1	TRBJ1-1	-	few	TGCAGTGCAAACAGGAACACTGAAGCTTTCTTT	CSANRNTEAFF
TRBV10-2	TRBJ1-1	-	-	TGCGCCAGCAGTGCACAGGGATACGGCACTGAAGCTTTCTTT	CASSAQGYGTEAFF
TRBV12-3/TRBV12-4	TRBJ1-5	TRBD1	few	TGTGCCAGCAGTTTAGTAACAGGGGATCAGCCCCAGCATTTT	CASSLVTGDQPQHF
TRBV20-1	TRBJ1-6	TRBD1	few	TGCAGTGCTAGAGAGACAGGGCGAAAGTATTCACCCCTCCACTTT	CSARETGRKYSPLHF
TRBV20-1	TRBJ2-7	TRBD2	-	TGCAGTGCTACTACTAGCGGGGGTTCCTACTACGAGCAGTACTTC	CSATTSGGSYYEQYF
TRBV15	TRBJ2-3	-	-	TGTGCCACCAGCAGAGCCCCGACAGAAACAGATACGCAGTATTTT	CATSRAPTETDTQYF
TRBV5-1	TRBJ2-2	-	-	TGCGCCAGCAGCGGACCCAATGGTGCAAACACCGGGGAGCTGTTTTTT	CASSGPNGANTGELFF
TRBV12-3/TRBV12-4	TRBJ2-3	-	many	TGTGCCAGCAGTTTGGGCGCGGGACTGGCGGGGGATACGCAGTATTTT	CASSLGAGLAGDTQYF
TRBV12-3/TRBV12-4	TRBJ1-3	TRBD1	few	TGTGCCAGCAGTCCTACAGACAGGGTTTTAGGAAACACCATATATTTT	CASSPTDRVLGNTIYF
TRBV20-1	TRBJ2-7	TRBD1	-	TGCAGTGCTAGAAGGTACAGGGGCTACGAGCAGTACTTC	CSARRYRGYEQYF
TRBV5-1	TRBJ2-7	TRBD1	many	TGCGCCAGCAGCGGGGACAGGGCCTCCTACGAGCAGTACTTC	CASSGDRASYEQYF
TRBV20-1	TRBJ1-2	TRBD1	few	TGCAGTGCTTCATCCGGGACAGGGAATGGCTACACCTTC	CSASSGTGNGYTF
TRBV9	TRBJ2-1	-	-	TGTGCCAGCGCTGGGGGGTCTAGCTCCTACAATGAGCAGTTCTTC	CASAGGSSSYNEQFF
TRBV15	TRBJ2-4	-	few	TGTGCCACCAGCAGAGGTGGGGTAGCCAAAAACATTCAGTACTTC	CATSRGGVAKNIQYF
TRBV7-9	TRBJ1-2	-	-	TGTGCCAGCAGCCCGGACCGACCTTTCACCGACCGGGTAGGCTACACCTTC	CASSPDRPFTDRVGYTF
TRBV20-1	TRBJ2-1	TRBD2	few	TGCAGTGCTAGAGTCCAATGGACTAGTTGGGACAATGAGCAGTTCTTC	CSARVQWTSWDNEQFF
TRBV4-2	TRBJ2-3	-	few	TGTGCCAGCAGCGGACTCGCCTACTCTAGCACAGATACGCAGTATTTT	CASSGLAYSSTDTQYF
TRBV7-9	TRBJ2-1	-	-	TGTGCCAGCAGCGGGATGAGCAGCGGCTCCTACAATGAGCAGTTCTTC	CASSGMSSGSYNEQFF
TRBV24-1	TRBJ2-7	TRBD1	many	TGTGCCACCAGTGATTGGGGGACAGGGAGCGAGCAGTACTTC	CATSDWGTGSEQYF
TRBV12-3/TRBV12-4	TRBJ2-2	-	-	TGTGCCAGCAGTTTTGGGTTAGGGTGGCCCGGGGAGCTGTTTTTT	CASSFGLGWPGELFF
TRBV5-1	TRBJ2-1	TRBD2	few	TGCGCCAGCAGCCCCTGGACTAGCGGGAGCCTCAATGAGCAGTTCTTC	CASSPWTSGSLNEQFF
TRBV6-1	TRBJ1-5	-	few	TGTGCCAGCAGTCCACGGACAGTCCATAGCAATCAGCCCCAGCATTTT	CASSPRTVHSNQPQHF
TRBV12-3/TRBV12-4	TRBJ2-6	-	few	TGTGCCAGCAGTCCCCAGGCGCGCTCTGGGGCCAACGTCCTGACTTTC	CASSPQARSGANVLTF
TRBV6-2/TRBV6-3	TRBJ2-7	-	-	TGTGCCAGCAGCCCTGCCCGTCTCTCCATCCAGGGCGAGCAGTACTTC	CASSPARLSIQGEQYF
TRBV10-2	TRBJ2-7	TRBD1	-	TGCGCCAGCACCCCCACAGGGGACTACGAGCAGTACTTC	CASTPTGDYEQYF
TRBV15	TRBJ1-6	-	few	TGTGCCACCAGCAGAGATCCCGGGAGTTCTTCACCCCTCCACTTT	CATSRDPGSSSPLHF
TRBV3-1	TRBJ2-1	-	-	TGTGCCAGCAGCCAATTTGGGAATGAGCAGTTCTTC	CASSQFGNEQFF
TRBV19	TRBJ2-1	TRBD2	-	TGTGCCAGTAGTAAGTTGGTAGCGGGAGCCCCTGGGGAGCAGTTCTTC	CASSKLVAGAPGEQFF
TRBV10-3	TRBJ2-3	-	few	TGTGCCATCAGTGACGATAGGGAGTATACGCAGTATTTT	CAISDDREYTQYF
TRBV15	TRBJ2-7	-	few	TGTGCCACCAGTGGAGGGGTGGGTACGACAGGGATCAACTTC	CATSGGVGTTGINF
TRBV27	TRBJ1-1	-	many	TGTGCCAGCAGCACCTTTGTTATGGGTTTATTGAACACTGAAGCTTTCTTT	CASSTFVMGLLNTEAFF
TRBV6-2/TRBV6-3	TRBJ2-1	TRBD2	-	TGTGCCAGCAAGACTAGCGGGGGATTAAATGAGCAGTTCTTC	CASKTSGGLNEQFF
TRBV29-1	TRBJ2-7	-	-	TGCAGCGTAGAAACCGGGACCACCTACGAGCAGTACTTC	CSVETGTTYEQYF
TRBV20-1	TRBJ1-6	-	few	TGCAGTGCTAGGAATCTACAGTATAGTAATTCACCCCTCCACTTT	CSARNLQYSNSPLHF
TRBV24-1	TRBJ2-2	-	-	TGTGCCACCGATGGAAACACCGGGGAGCTGTTTTTT	CATDGNTGELFF